A single sample gave rise to the 17 T cell receptor beta chains below, sequenced in a study of T-cell memory formation after mild COVID-19. Each CDR3 protein is one row after TCRdb ran MiXCR on the 5' RACE reads. The sample lists around 420,000 distinct CDR3 sequences, 20% to 30% occurring once. Sequencing input: PBMCs or a T cell subset sorted from them (not recorded which). All receptors come from an adult woman who had mild COVID-19 (a few samples of this study predate the infection). Cell type and time point are not known.

This chain joins TRBV28 and TRBJ2-1; perhaps TRBD1 as D (5 bases). The length of the CDR3 is 12 residues. In germline, CDR1 is MDHEN, CDR2 SYDVKM. V was shortened by 7 bases and J by 11 bases, with 15 bases between the two germline ends. DNA of the CDR3: TGTGCCAGCACCCTACTTCAGGGAAAGCAGTTCTTC. Its translation: CASTLLQGKQFF.

CDR3 loop: CATAQGTGANYGYTF. Written as DNA, the CDR3 is TGTGCCACTGCCCAAGGGACCGGCGCTAACTATGGCTACACCTTC. The chain uses TRBV19 and TRBJ1-2; D might be TRBD1 (5 bases). The CDR3 is 15 amino acids. V gave up 10 bases and J gave up 0 bases, with 18 bases separating them. CDR1 and CDR2 from the germline V gene are LNHDA and SQIVND (reference sequence). The full variable domain, its missing parts supplied by reference TRBV19 and TRBJ1-2, is DGGITQSPKYLFRKEGQNVTLSCEQNLNHDAMYWYRQDPGQGLRLIYYSQIVNDFQKGDIAEGYSVSREKKESFPLTVTSAQKNPTAFYLCATAQGTGANYGYTFGSGTRLTVV.

This clonotype was counted a few times. The chain joins TRBV29-1 to TRBJ1-1, with 7 nucleotides matching TRBD1. Trimming cost V 6 bases and J 11 bases; bases outside gene matches: 12. The CDR3 contains 12 residues. The germline V gene has CDR1 SQVTM and CDR2 ANQGSEA. The CDR3 region has the DNA TGCAGCGTGAGGGACAGCGAACCGTGGGCTTTCTTT. This translates into CSVRDSEPWAFF.

This clonotype has more than one count but fewer than ten. V gene TRBV7-2 combines with J gene TRBJ2-2, with D uncertain. Germline CDR1 and CDR2: SGHTA and FQGNSA. Trimming shortened V by 4 bases and J by 4 bases, and 13 bases separated the two germline ends. The CDR3 sequence is 15 residues long. For the CDR3, the DNA is TGTGCCAGCAGCTCATACAGAGTCATCACCGGGGAGCTGTTTTTT. Translating it yields CASSSYRVITGELFF.

In its sample, this clonotype was seen many times. This CDR3 reads CATSEGGHEQFF. Here the CDR3 DNA reads TGTGCCACCAGCGAGGGAGGACATGAGCAGTTCTTC. This chain links TRBV24-1 with TRBJ2-1; D perhaps matches TRBD2 (6 bases). Germline V gene sequence: CDR1 KGHDR, CDR2 SFDVKD. V lost 7 bases, J lost 8 bases, and 11 bases lay in between. The CDR3 is made up of 12 amino acids.

The J gene is TRBJ1-2, the V gene TRBV3-1; TRBD1 aligns across 7 bases. The CDR3 is 13 amino acids. V shed 0 bases, J shed 7 bases, and the junction held 2 bases outside the gene matches. The V gene's germline CDR1 is LGHDT and CDR2 YNNKEL (reference sequence). The DNA for the CDR3 is TGTGCCAGCAGCCAAGAGTACAGGGGTGGCTACACCTTC. It is translated as CASSQEYRGGYTF.

Only a few counts were recorded for this clonotype. The J gene is TRBJ1-6, the V gene TRBV18, with no clear D. Trimming left V 4 bases short and J 11 bases short, with 18 bases between. Germline V CDR1 and CDR2: KGHSH, LQKENI. This CDR3 has 15 amino acids. The CDR3 loop reads CASSRSGGPKPPLHF. The CDR3 nucleotides are TGTGCCAGCTCACGGTCGGGCGGGCCGAAACCACCCCTCCACTTT.

This chain uses TRBV7-3 with TRBJ1-5, with D unresolved. V shed 3 bases and J shed 2 bases, with 11 bases lying between them. CDR3 length: 15 amino acids. The germline CDR1 and CDR2 sequences are SGHTA and FQGTGA. For the CDR3, the DNA is TGTGCCAGCAGCTTCGACGGGAAGGGCAATCAGCCCCAGCATTTT. Translated: CASSFDGKGNQPQHF.

This clonotype was seen a few times. V is TRBV4-3 and J is TRBJ2-1; D ambiguous. Germline V lookup: CDR1 LGHNA, CDR2 YSLEER. The V and J ends lost 1 base and 0 bases respectively, with 13 bases between them. The CDR3 loop spans 17 amino acids. The CDR3 is CASSQVSRSSSYNEQFF. Here the CDR3 DNA reads TGCGCCAGCAGCCAAGTTAGTCGGTCAAGCTCCTACAATGAGCAGTTCTTC.

This clonotype has only a few counts. The chain is built from TRBV4-3 and TRBJ2-5; D uncertain. Trimming left V 0 bases short and J 9 bases short, with 14 bases between. CDR1 is LGHNA and CDR2 is YSLEER in the germline V gene. The CDR3 is 14 amino acids. DNA of the CDR3: TGCGCCAGCAGCCAAGACCCCACCGTAGTGCCCCAGTACTTC. Translation gives CASSQDPTVVPQYF.

This clonotype has a count of ten or more. This rearrangement joins TRBV24-1 to TRBJ2-5; 10 bases are a match to TRBD2. V gave up 3 bases and J gave up 5 bases; unmatched junction bases: 11. Germline CDR1 KGHDR, CDR2 SFDVKD. The CDR3 length is 17 residues. CDR3 DNA sequence: TGTGCCACCAGTGATAGAGTAGCGGGAGGAGAGCGGGAGACCCAGTACTTC. This translates into CATSDRVAGGERETQYF.

This rearrangement joins TRBV6-2 or TRBV6-3 to TRBJ2-4, with TRBD2 identical over 12 bases. Germline V gene data show CDR1 as MNHEY and CDR2 as SVGEGT. The CDR3 runs to 18 residues. V lost 6 bases and J lost 5; bases outside the gene matches: 14. The CDR3 sequence is CASRPTWLAGGPENIQYF. The CDR3 DNA follows: TGTGCCAGCAGGCCGACTTGGCTAGCGGGAGGGCCGGAAAACATTCAGTACTTC.

The rearrangement uses TRBV6-2 or TRBV6-3 and TRBJ2-3, with D possibly TRBD1 on 6 matching bases. The CDR3 runs to 16 residues. CDR1 and CDR2 from the germline V gene are MNHEY and SVGEGT. The germline V and J ends were trimmed by 7 bases and 2 bases, with 19 bases remaining between them. The CDR3 protein is CASIWAHVGATDTQYF. CDR3 DNA: TGTGCCAGCATCTGGGCCCATGTGGGGGCCACAGATACGCAGTATTTT.

The V and J genes are TRBV10-3 and TRBJ1-2; D is uncertain. The CDR3 length is 11 residues. Germline assignment: CDR1 ENHRY and CDR2 SYGVKD. V lost 0 bases, J lost 7 bases, and 3 bases lay in between. The CDR3 loop is CAISESAGYTF. In nucleotides, the CDR3 is TGTGCCATCAGTGAGTCGGCTGGCTACACCTTC.

This clonotype was counted once. The chain uses TRBV20-1 and TRBJ1-6; no clear D gene. V dropped 2 bases and J dropped 8 bases, with 13 bases sitting between them. CDR3 size: 14 residues. The V gene's germline CDR1 is DFQATT and CDR2 SNEGSKA (reference sequence). As DNA, the CDR3 is TGCAGTGCTAGACGGCCAGCCGGGGATTCACCCCTCCACTTT. This sequence encodes CSARRPAGDSPLHF.

In its sample, this clonotype was seen a few times. The gene calls are TRBV3-1 and TRBJ2-7; 8 bases align to TRBD1. Losses at the gene ends were 6 bases for V and 11 bases for J; bases not matched to a gene: 15. CDR1 LGHDT and CDR2 YNNKEL come from the germline V gene (reference sequence). The CDR3 consists of 14 residues. CDR3 sequence: CASSSPGQEPEKYF. CDR3 in DNA: TGTGCCAGCAGTTCCCCGGGACAGGAGCCTGAGAAGTACTTC.

This clonotype was detected many times. CDR3 in DNA: TGTGCCACCAGTGATTTGCGGGGGCTAGCGGGAGGATTACGGAACACCGGGGAGCTGTTTTTT. Its protein is CATSDLRGLAGGLRNTGELFF. The V and J genes are TRBV24-1 and TRBJ2-2, with 11 bases matching TRBD2. The trim removed 0 bases at V and 1 base at J, leaving 12 bases unmatched. From germline, CDR1 is KGHDR and CDR2 SFDVKD. The CDR3 totals 21 residues.